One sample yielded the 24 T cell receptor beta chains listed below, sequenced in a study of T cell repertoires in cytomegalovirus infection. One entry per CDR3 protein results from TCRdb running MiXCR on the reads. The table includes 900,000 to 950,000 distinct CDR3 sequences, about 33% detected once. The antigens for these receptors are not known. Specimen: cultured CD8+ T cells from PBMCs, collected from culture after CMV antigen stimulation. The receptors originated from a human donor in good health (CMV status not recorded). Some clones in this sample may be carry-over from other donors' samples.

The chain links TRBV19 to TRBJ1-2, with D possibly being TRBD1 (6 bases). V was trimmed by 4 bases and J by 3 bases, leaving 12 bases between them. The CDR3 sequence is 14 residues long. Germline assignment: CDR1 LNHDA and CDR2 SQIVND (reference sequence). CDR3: CASSNRQAHYGYTF. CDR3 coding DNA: TGTGCCAGTAGTAACCGACAGGCGCACTATGGCTACACCTTC.

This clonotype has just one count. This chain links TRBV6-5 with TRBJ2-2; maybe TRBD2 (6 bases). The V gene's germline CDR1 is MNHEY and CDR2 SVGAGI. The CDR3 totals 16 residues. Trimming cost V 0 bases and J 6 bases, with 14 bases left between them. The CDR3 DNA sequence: TGTGCCAGCAGTTACTCGAGGGCAGGGAGGCCCGGGGAGCTGTTTTTT. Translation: CASSYSRAGRPGELFF.

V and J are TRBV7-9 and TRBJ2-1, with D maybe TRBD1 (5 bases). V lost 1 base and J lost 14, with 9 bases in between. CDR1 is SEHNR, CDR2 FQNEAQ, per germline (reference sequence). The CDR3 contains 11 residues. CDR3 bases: TGTGCCAGCAGCTTAGGACAGATAAAGTTCTTC. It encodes CASSLGQIKFF. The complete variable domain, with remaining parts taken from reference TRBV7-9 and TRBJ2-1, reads DTGVSQNPRHKITKRGQNVTFRCDPISEHNRLYWYRQTLGQGPEFLTYFQNEAQLEKSRLLSDRFSAERPKGSFSTLEIQRTEQGDSAMYLCASSLGQIKFFGPGTRLTVL.

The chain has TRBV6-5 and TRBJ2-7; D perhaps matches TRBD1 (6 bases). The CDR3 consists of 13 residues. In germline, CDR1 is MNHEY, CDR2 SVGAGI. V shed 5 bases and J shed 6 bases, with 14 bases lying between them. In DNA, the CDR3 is TGTGCCAGCAGTGAACAGGGCTTCTCCGAGCAGTACTTC. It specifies CASSEQGFSEQYF.

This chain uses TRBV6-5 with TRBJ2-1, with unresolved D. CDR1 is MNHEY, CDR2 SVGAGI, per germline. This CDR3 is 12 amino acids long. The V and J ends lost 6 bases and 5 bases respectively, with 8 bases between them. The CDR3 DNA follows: TGTGCCAGCAGCCCCGGGCACAATGAGCAGTTCTTC. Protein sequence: CASSPGHNEQFF.

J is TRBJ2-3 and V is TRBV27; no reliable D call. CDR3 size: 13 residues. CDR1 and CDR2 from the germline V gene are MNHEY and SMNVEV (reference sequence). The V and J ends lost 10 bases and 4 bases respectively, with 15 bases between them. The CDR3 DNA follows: TGTGCCACCCGGACCGGCTGGGCAGATACGCAGTATTTT. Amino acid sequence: CATRTGWADTQYF.

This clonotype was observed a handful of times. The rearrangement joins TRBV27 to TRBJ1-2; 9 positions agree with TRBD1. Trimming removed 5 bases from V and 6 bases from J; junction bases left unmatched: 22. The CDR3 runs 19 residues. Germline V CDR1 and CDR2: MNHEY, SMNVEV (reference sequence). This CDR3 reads CASSAHRDRVYMVLDGYTF. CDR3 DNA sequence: TGTGCCAGCAGTGCCCACCGGGACAGGGTCTACATGGTACTAGATGGCTACACCTTC.

The CDR3 sequence is CASSELSGETEAFF. CDR3 DNA sequence: TGTGCCAGCAGTGAATTGTCAGGGGAAACTGAAGCTTTCTTT. The chain recombines TRBV6-1 with TRBJ1-1, with D possibly being TRBD1 (6 bases). This CDR3 is built from 14 residues. Between the trimmed V and J ends, which lost 2 bases and 5 bases, there was a span of 12 bases. CDR1 and CDR2 from the germline V gene are MNHNS and SASEGT.

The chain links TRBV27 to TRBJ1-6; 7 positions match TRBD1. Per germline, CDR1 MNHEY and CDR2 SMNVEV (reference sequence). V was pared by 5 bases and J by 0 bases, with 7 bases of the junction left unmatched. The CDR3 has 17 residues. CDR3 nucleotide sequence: TGTGCCAGCAGTATGGGGACAGCGTACTCCTATAATTCACCCCTCCACTTT. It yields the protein CASSMGTAYSYNSPLHF.

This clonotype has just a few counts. The CDR3, as DNA: TGCAGCGCCCACCCCTCCGGTACGCAGTATTTT. It specifies CSAHPSGTQYF. The chain recombines TRBV29-1 with TRBJ2-3; D gene uncertain. V lost 7 bases, J lost 8 bases, and 13 bases lay in between. The CDR3 extends over 11 amino acids. Germline V lookup: CDR1 SQVTM, CDR2 ANQGSEA.

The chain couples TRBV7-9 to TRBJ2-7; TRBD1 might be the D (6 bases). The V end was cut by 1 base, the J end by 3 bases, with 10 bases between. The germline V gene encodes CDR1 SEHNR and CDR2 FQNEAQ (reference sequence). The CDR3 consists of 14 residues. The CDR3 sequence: CASSLGAQGYEQYF. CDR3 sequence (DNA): TGTGCCAGCAGCTTAGGGGCACAGGGCTACGAGCAGTACTTC. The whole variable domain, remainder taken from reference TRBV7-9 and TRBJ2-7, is DTGVSQNPRHKITKRGQNVTFRCDPISEHNRLYWYRQTLGQGPEFLTYFQNEAQLEKSRLLSDRFSAERPKGSFSTLEIQRTEQGDSAMYLCASSLGAQGYEQYFGPGTRLTVT.

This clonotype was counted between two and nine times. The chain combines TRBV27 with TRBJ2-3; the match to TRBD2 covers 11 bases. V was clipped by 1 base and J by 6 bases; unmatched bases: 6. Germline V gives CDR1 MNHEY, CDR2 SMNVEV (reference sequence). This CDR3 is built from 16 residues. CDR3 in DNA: TGTGCCAGCAGTTTATTTTCTAGCGGGGGGCCCGATACGCAGTATTTT. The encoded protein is CASSLFSSGGPDTQYF.

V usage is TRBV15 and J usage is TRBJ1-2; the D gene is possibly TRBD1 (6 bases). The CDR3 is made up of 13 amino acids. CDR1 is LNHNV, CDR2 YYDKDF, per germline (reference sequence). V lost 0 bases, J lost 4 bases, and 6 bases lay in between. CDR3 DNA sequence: TGTGCCACCAGCAGAGAGGACAGCTATGGCTACACCTTC. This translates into CATSREDSYGYTF. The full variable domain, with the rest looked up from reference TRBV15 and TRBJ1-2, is DAMVIQNPRYQVTQFGKPVTLSCSQTLNHNVMYWYQQKSSQAPKLLFHYYDKDFNNEADTPDNFQSRRPNTSFCFLDIRSPGLGDTAMYLCATSREDSYGYTFGSGTRLTVV.

In DNA, the CDR3 is TGTGCCAGCAGCTTGATTACGACCGGGGAGCTGTTTTTT. Protein product: CASSLITTGELFF. The chain uses TRBV7-6 and TRBJ2-2, with D hard to call. Trimming shortened V by 3 bases and J by 5 bases, and 7 bases separated the two germline ends. The CDR3 extends over 13 amino acids. From germline, CDR1 is SGHVS and CDR2 FNYEAQ.

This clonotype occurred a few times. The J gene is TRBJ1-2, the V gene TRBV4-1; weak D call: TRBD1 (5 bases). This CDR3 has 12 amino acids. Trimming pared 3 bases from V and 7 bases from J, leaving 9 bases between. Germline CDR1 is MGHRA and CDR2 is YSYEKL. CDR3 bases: TGCGCCAGCAGCCACCCCGGGGCTGGCTACACCTTC. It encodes CASSHPGAGYTF.

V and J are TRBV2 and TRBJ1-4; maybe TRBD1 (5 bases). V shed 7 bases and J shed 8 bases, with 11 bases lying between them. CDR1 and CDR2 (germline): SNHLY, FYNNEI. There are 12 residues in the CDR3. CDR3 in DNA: TGTGCCAGCATAGGAGGGGACGAAAAACTGTTTTTT. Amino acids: CASIGGDEKLFF. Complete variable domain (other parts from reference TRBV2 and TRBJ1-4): EPEVTQTPSHQVTQMGQEVILRCVPISNHLYFYWYRQILGQKVEFLVSFYNNEISEKSEIFDDQFSVERPDGSNFTLKIRSTKLEDSAMYFCASIGGDEKLFFGSGTQLSVL.

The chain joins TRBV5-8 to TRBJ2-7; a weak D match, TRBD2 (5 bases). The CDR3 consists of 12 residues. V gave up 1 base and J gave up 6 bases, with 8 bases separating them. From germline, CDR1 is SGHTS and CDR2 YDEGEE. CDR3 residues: CASSLRGTEQYF. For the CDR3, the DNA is TGTGCCAGCAGCTTGCGGGGAACCGAGCAGTACTTC.

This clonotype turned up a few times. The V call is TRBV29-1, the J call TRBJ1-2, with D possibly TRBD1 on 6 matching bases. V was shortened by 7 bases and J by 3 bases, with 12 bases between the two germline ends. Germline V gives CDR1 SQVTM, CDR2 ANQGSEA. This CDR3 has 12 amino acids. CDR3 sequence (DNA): TGCAGCGCTCCCTACAGGGACTATGGCTACACCTTC. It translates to CSAPYRDYGYTF.

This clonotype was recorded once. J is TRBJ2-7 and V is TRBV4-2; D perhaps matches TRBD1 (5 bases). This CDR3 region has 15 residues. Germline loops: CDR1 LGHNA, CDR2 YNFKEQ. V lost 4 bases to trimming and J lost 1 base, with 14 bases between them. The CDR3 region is CASSRETEASYEQYF. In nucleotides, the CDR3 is TGTGCCAGCAGCCGAGAGACAGAGGCGTCCTACGAGCAGTACTTC.

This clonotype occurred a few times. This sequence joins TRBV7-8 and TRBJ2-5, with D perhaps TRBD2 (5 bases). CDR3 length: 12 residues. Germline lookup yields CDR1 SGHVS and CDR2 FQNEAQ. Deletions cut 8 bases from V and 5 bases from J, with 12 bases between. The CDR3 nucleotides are TGTGCCAGCCGCGTCGGGGTTGAGACCCAGTACTTC. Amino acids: CASRVGVETQYF.

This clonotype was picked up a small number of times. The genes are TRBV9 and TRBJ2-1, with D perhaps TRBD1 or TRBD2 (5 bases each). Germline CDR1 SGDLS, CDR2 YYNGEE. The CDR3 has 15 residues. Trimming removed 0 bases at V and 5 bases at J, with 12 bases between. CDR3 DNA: TGTGCCAGCAGCGTAGCAGACGGGGCCAACAATGAGCAGTTCTTC. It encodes CASSVADGANNEQFF.

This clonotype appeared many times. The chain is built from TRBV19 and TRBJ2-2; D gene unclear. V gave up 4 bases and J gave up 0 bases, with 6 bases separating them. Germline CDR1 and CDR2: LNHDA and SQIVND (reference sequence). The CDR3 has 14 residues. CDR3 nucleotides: TGTGCCAGTAGTAGGGTTTCGAACACCGGGGAGCTGTTTTTT. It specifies CASSRVSNTGELFF.

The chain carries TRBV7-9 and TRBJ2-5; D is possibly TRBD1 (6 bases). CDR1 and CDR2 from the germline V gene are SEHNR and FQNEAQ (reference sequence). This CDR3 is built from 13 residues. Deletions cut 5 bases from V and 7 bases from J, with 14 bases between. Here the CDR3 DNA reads TGTGCCAGCAGCACTCAGGGGATGGTGACCCAGTACTTC. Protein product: CASSTQGMVTQYF.

For the CDR3, the DNA is TGCAGTGCTAGAGATCCAGAAGTGAACACTGAAGCTTTCTTT. Encoded protein: CSARDPEVNTEAFF. The gene calls are TRBV20-1 and TRBJ1-1; unclear D gene. Per the germline V gene, CDR1 is DFQATT and CDR2 is SNEGSKA (reference sequence). The ends were cut back, 0 bases at V and 0 bases at J, with 8 bases in the middle. The CDR3 is made up of 14 amino acids.